Following are 14 T cell receptor beta chains from one sample sequenced in a study of T cells in Graves' hyperthyroidism and ophthalmopathy. Amplification targeted TCR beta CDR3 regions from RNA transcripts. A first-round RT-PCR of the TCR CDR3 used the HTBI primer set. TCRdb reprocessed the multiplex PCR reads with MiXCR, giving one entry per CDR3 protein. The sample includes 400,000 to 600,000 distinct CDR3 sequences, roughly 16% of them seen just once. The sequenced material came from blood. The origin of the receptors is a woman in her twenties or thirties with Graves' ophthalmopathy.

This clonotype was counted at least ten times. This chain connects TRBV28 to TRBJ2-4, with D tentatively TRBD2 (5 bases). The CDR3 is 12 amino acids. Looked up from germline, CDR1 is MDHEN and CDR2 is SYDVKM. The V end lost 6 bases, the J end lost 9 bases, and 12 bases lay between the germline ends. The CDR3 loop reads CASSPNAGIQYF. CDR3 coding DNA: TGTGCCAGCAGCCCAAACGCGGGCATTCAGTACTTC.

This clonotype was counted at least ten times. The gene calls are TRBV18 and TRBJ2-7, with D tentatively TRBD1 or TRBD2 (5 bases each). The V gene's germline CDR1 is KGHSH and CDR2 LQKENI. The V gene lost 3 bases and the J gene lost 6 bases, with 15 bases spanning the gap. This CDR3 spans 14 amino acids. CDR3 in DNA: TGTGCCAGCTCACCCTCCTCCGGGACCCTCGAGCAGTACTTC. Translating it yields CASSPSSGTLEQYF.

V usage is TRBV20-1 and J usage is TRBJ1-5; TRBD1 is a possible D gene (5 bases). CDR1 and CDR2 (germline): DFQATT, SNEGSKA (reference sequence). This CDR3 spans 14 amino acids. Trimming removed 5 bases at V and 7 bases at J, with 18 bases between. The CDR3 loop is CSAPDGGAEQPQHF. DNA for the CDR3: TGCAGTGCTCCTGACGGGGGAGCAGAGCAGCCCCAGCATTTT.

This clonotype was observed a handful of times. This chain uses TRBV7-9 with TRBJ1-4; 8 bases are a match to TRBD1. After removal of 4 bases from V and 3 bases from J, the junction contained 1 base not matched to a gene. The CDR3 totals 14 residues. Germline lookup yields CDR1 SEHNR and CDR2 FQNEAQ (reference sequence). Written as DNA, the CDR3 is TGTGCCAGCAGCTGGACAGGGTCTAATGAAAAACTGTTTTTT. Protein: CASSWTGSNEKLFF.

This clonotype turned up a few times. The V and J genes are TRBV12-3 or TRBV12-4 and TRBJ1-1; possible D gene TRBD1, 6 bases. CDR3 length equals 15 residues. V was cut by 7 bases and J by 4 bases, with 19 bases left in between. The CDR3: CASTPRTADPTEAFF. The CDR3 bases are TGTGCCAGCACCCCAAGGACAGCGGATCCCACTGAAGCTTTCTTT.

The rearrangement joins TRBV6-1 to TRBJ2-3, with D perhaps TRBD1 or TRBD2 (5 bases each). V was shortened by 2 bases and J by 4 bases, with 13 bases between the two germline ends. This CDR3 is built from 15 residues. Germline lookup yields CDR1 MNHNS and CDR2 SASEGT. CDR3 DNA: TGTGCCAGCAGTGAATTGCCCGGGACCTCAGATACGCAGTATTTT. The encoded protein is CASSELPGTSDTQYF.

This clonotype was counted between two and nine times. The chain is built from TRBV6-1 and TRBJ1-2; 9 bases align to TRBD1. The CDR3 totals 12 residues. Germline CDR1 is MNHNS and CDR2 is SASEGT. Trimming took 6 bases from V and 10 from J; bases not matched to a gene: 6. CDR3 loop: CASSPRDRDYTF. DNA for the CDR3: TGTGCCAGCAGCCCCCGGGACAGGGACTACACCTTC.

This clonotype has at least ten counts. The chain links TRBV20-1 to TRBJ2-3; 7 positions match TRBD1. The CDR3 consists of 17 residues. The germline CDR1 and CDR2 sequences are DFQATT and SNEGSKA (reference sequence). CDR3 sequence reads: CRSSGTAGWTSTDTQYF. CDR3 DNA sequence: TGCAGATCTTCCGGGACAGCTGGTTGGACTAGCACAGATACGCAGTATTTT.

This clonotype was seen repeatedly, ten times or more. The gene calls are TRBV27 and TRBJ2-1; D is possibly TRBD2 (6 bases). Trimming cost V 5 bases and J 4 bases, with 15 bases left between them. The CDR3 spans 15 residues. Looked up from germline, CDR1 is MNHEY and CDR2 is SMNVEV (reference sequence). The CDR3 reads CASSGTRAPYNEQFF. The CDR3 DNA follows: TGTGCCAGCAGTGGGACTCGCGCTCCTTACAATGAGCAGTTCTTC.

V usage is TRBV7-9 and J usage is TRBJ2-3; TRBD2 might be the D (6 bases). The CDR3 consists of 15 residues. V gave up 1 base and J gave up 4 bases, with 12 bases separating them. From germline, CDR1 is SEHNR and CDR2 FQNEAQ (reference sequence). The CDR3 region is CASSLGPGVSDTQYF. The CDR3 nucleotides are TGTGCCAGCAGCTTAGGTCCGGGAGTTTCAGATACGCAGTATTTT.

The chain employs TRBV20-1 and TRBJ1-2; tentatively, D is TRBD1 (5 bases). The CDR3 is 12 residues long. Germline V gives CDR1 DFQATT, CDR2 SNEGSKA (reference sequence). The CDR3 region has the DNA TGCACTACACAGGAATTCTTCTATGGCTACACCTTC. As protein: CTTQEFFYGYTF.

The table lists this clonotype with a few counts. This chain connects TRBV12-3 or TRBV12-4 to TRBJ2-1; tentative D call: TRBD2 (5 bases). V lost 4 bases to trimming and J lost 10 bases, with 17 bases between them. The CDR3 is made up of 14 amino acids. The CDR3 region is CASSSTGPPGEQFF. The CDR3 nucleotides read TGTGCCAGCAGTTCGACCGGGCCTCCGGGGGAGCAGTTCTTC.

The V and J genes are TRBV11-2 and TRBJ1-2; D is undetermined. The CDR3 runs 14 residues. V lost 4 bases, J lost 3 bases, and 12 bases lay in between. Looked up from germline, CDR1 is SGHAT and CDR2 is FQNNGV. CDR3 residues: CASSSDPGYYGYTF. CDR3 coding DNA: TGTGCCAGCAGCTCAGACCCGGGGTACTATGGCTACACCTTC. Full variable domain (outside the CDR3, taken from reference TRBV11-2 and TRBJ1-2): EAGVAQSPRYKIIEKRQSVAFWCNPISGHATLYWYQQILGQGPKLLIQFQNNGVVDDSQLPKDRFSAERLKGVDSTLKIQPAKLEDSAVYLCASSSDPGYYGYTFGSGTRLTVV.

Concerning this clonotype: Given a much more abundant clone one base away, this may be a read error. The V call is TRBV12-3 or TRBV12-4, the J call TRBJ2-7; no firm D call. Between the trimmed V and J ends, which lost 3 bases and 0 bases, there was a span of 6 bases. This CDR3 region has 13 residues. CDR3 nucleotides: TGTGCCAGCAGTTTTGAGAGCTCCTACGAGCAGTACTTC. Translating it yields CASSFESSYEQYF.